Shown below are 14 T cell receptor beta chains from a single sample sequenced in a study of blood T cells in healthy people across ages. Primers used in a second PCR of about 6 to 11 cycles were a sample-barcoded 5' primer and a J-beta primer mix. TCRdb ran MiXCR on the 5' RACE reads and lists one entry per CDR3 protein. This sample has over 600,000 distinct CDR3 sequences, with 35% to 50% found just once. Sequenced material: blood. These receptors were taken from a man older than 75 in good health.

The chain joins TRBV29-1 to TRBJ2-1, with TRBD1 matching 7 bases. The V gene's germline CDR1 is SQVTM and CDR2 ANQGSEA. Trimming cost V 6 bases and J 2 bases; bases outside gene matches: 7. The CDR3 spans 14 residues. CDR3 sequence: CSVEGRGPYNEQFF. CDR3 nucleotide sequence: TGCAGCGTAGAGGGAAGGGGGCCCTACAATGAGCAGTTCTTC.

A few counts support this clonotype. This chain links TRBV30 with TRBJ2-7; TRBD1 is a possible D gene (6 bases). Germline CDR1 reads GTSNPN; CDR2 reads SVGIG (reference sequence). The CDR3 consists of 13 residues. V was shortened by 3 bases and J by 9 bases, with 18 bases between the two germline ends. CDR3 loop: CAWSPDRSHWQYF. The DNA of the CDR3 is TGTGCCTGGAGCCCAGACAGGTCTCACTGGCAGTACTTC. The full variable domain, rest sourced from reference TRBV30 and TRBJ2-7, is SQTIHQWPATLVQPVGSPLSLECTVEGTSNPNLYWYRQAAGRGLQLLFYSVGIGQISSEVPQNLSASRPQDRQFILSSKKLLLSDSGFYLCAWSPDRSHWQYFGPGTRLTVT.

The gene calls are TRBV6-2 or TRBV6-3 and TRBJ1-1; no firm D call. The CDR3 is made up of 15 amino acids. V was shortened by 7 bases and J by 0 bases, with 15 bases between the two germline ends. Germline V CDR1 and CDR2: MNHEY, SVGEGT. CDR3 region: CASIGIASMNTEAFF. As DNA, the CDR3 is TGTGCCAGCATAGGGATCGCATCAATGAACACTGAAGCTTTCTTT.

The chain uses TRBV21-1 and TRBJ2-5; the table's D call, TRBD1, has no DNA check behind it. TRBV21-1 has pseudogene status. This CDR3 is 17 amino acids long. The CDR3 nucleotides are TGTGCCAGCAGCCGGACTGGGGACCCGCAAGCTCTACGAGGGCAGTACTTC. This sequence encodes CASSRTGDPQALRGQYF.

The genes are TRBV29-1 and TRBJ1-4, with D perhaps matching TRBD1 (6 bases). This CDR3 region has 13 residues. Trimming removed 6 bases at V and 8 bases at J, with 16 bases between. Germline CDR1 is SQVTM and CDR2 is ANQGSEA. The CDR3 nucleotides are TGCAGCGTGAAACAGGGCGGCGGGGAAAAACTGTTTTTT. The encoded protein is CSVKQGGGEKLFF.

This clonotype was found a few times. The rearrangement uses TRBV6-1 and TRBJ1-5; D might be TRBD1 (5 bases). The CDR3 length is 14 residues. Trimming removed 1 base at V and 4 bases at J, with 8 bases between. The germline CDR1 and CDR2 sequences are MNHNS and SASEGT. The CDR3 DNA reads as TGTGCCAGCAGTGAAGGGGGCGGAAATCAGCCCCAGCATTTT. It encodes CASSEGGGNQPQHF.

This clonotype was seen only a few times. The CDR3: CASSPTSGGGSKNIQYF. DNA for the CDR3: TGTGCCAGCAGCCCGACTAGCGGGGGAGGTTCCAAAAACATTCAGTACTTC. This rearrangement joins TRBV9 to TRBJ2-4, with TRBD2 identical over 12 bases. CDR3 length: 17 residues. J lost 2 bases, V lost 4 bases, and 7 bases had no gene match. The V gene's germline CDR1 is SGDLS and CDR2 YYNGEE. Full variable domain (remainder filled in from reference TRBV9 and TRBJ2-4): DSGVTQTPKHLITATGQRVTLRCSPRSGDLSVYWYQQSLDQGLQFLIQYYNGEERAKGNILERFSAQQFPDLHSELNLSSLELGDSALYFCASSPTSGGGSKNIQYFGAGTRLSVL.

In this sample, this clonotype turned up a few times. The genes are TRBV5-1 and TRBJ2-7; TRBD1 or TRBD2 may be the D gene (5 bases each). Germline V lookup: CDR1 SGHRS, CDR2 YFSETQ. V lost 1 base to trimming and J lost 5 bases, with 19 bases between them. The CDR3 is 16 amino acids. The CDR3 loop is CASSLQLVEGIDEQYF. CDR3 coding DNA: TGCGCCAGCAGCTTGCAGCTCGTTGAGGGGATAGACGAGCAGTACTTC.

The genes are TRBV19 and TRBJ2-1; possibly TRBD2 for D (6 bases). The end of the DNA fits TRBJ2-7 better, so the J call may be wrong. Germline lookup yields CDR1 LNHDA and CDR2 SQIVND (reference sequence). The CDR3 extends over 14 amino acids. The CDR3 reads CASSPGTVFYEQYF. The CDR3, as DNA: TGTGCCAGTAGTCCCGGGACTGTATTCTACGAGCAGTACTTC.

This chain connects TRBV29-1 to TRBJ2-5; no firm D call. In germline, CDR1 is SQVTM, CDR2 ANQGSEA. Trimming cost V 0 bases and J 12 bases, with 8 bases left between them. The CDR3 length is 10 residues. CDR3 loop: CSVEEDIEYF. The CDR3 bases are TGCAGCGTTGAAGAGGATATCGAGTACTTC.

The V and J genes are TRBV29-1 and TRBJ2-3, with D possibly TRBD2 on 5 matching bases. The germline V gene encodes CDR1 SQVTM and CDR2 ANQGSEA. Trimming stripped 4 bases from V and 1 base from J, with 12 bases between. This CDR3 comprises 14 residues. This chain's CDR3 is CSVGVSGGTDTQYF. DNA for the CDR3: TGCAGCGTTGGAGTGTCCGGGGGCACAGATACGCAGTATTTT.

The chain carries TRBV6-2 or TRBV6-3 and TRBJ2-3; 11 positions match TRBD2. Per the germline V gene, CDR1 is MNHEY and CDR2 is SVGEGT. CDR3 size: 16 residues. With 4 bases clipped from V and 4 bases from J, the junction kept 7 bases outside the gene matches. CDR3 DNA: TGTGCCAGCAGTTTAGCGGGAGGGCCACGGGCAGATACGCAGTATTTT. This translates into CASSLAGGPRADTQYF.

This sequence joins TRBV5-6 and TRBJ2-2, with D hard to call. This CDR3 is 16 amino acids long. V was cut by 4 bases and J by 6 bases, with 19 bases left in between. Per the germline V gene, CDR1 is SGHDT and CDR2 is YYEEEE. In DNA, the CDR3 is TGTGCCAGCAGCCTAGGCCCCAACCGGGTATCCGGGGAGCTGTTTTTT. This translates into CASSLGPNRVSGELFF.

The rearrangement uses TRBV28 and TRBJ2-6; 10 nucleotides match TRBD1. Germline lookup yields CDR1 MDHEN and CDR2 SYDVKM. The V gene end was trimmed by 6 bases and the J gene end by 0 bases; junction bases not matched to a gene: 5. The CDR3 has 17 amino acids. This chain's CDR3 is CASSMTGGASGANVLTF. The DNA for the CDR3 is TGTGCCAGCAGCATGACAGGGGGCGCCTCTGGGGCCAACGTCCTGACTTTC.